The 22 T cell receptor beta chains reported below all come from one sample, sequenced in a study of blood T cell repertoires in COVID-19. Some clones are missing from TCRdb's copy, which holds only in-frame ones; the method was immunoSEQ multiplex PCR. The sample contains a few hundred thousand clones, about 87% of which appear only once. The specimen was peripheral blood. All receptors derive from an older woman with active or convalescent COVID-19.

The chain links TRBV15 to TRBJ2-3; possible D gene TRBD2, 5 bases. The germline V gene encodes CDR1 LNHNV and CDR2 YYDKDF (reference sequence). CDR3 size: 14 residues. Trimming shortened V by 3 bases and J by 0 bases, and 7 bases separated the two germline ends. The CDR3 region has the DNA TGTGCCACCAGCAGGGGAGCTAGCACAGATACGCAGTATTTT. Residues: CATSRGASTDTQYF.

The rearrangement links TRBV6-6 to TRBJ1-1; no clear D gene. Trimming took off 5 bases at V and 5 bases at J, with 12 bases between the two ends. This CDR3 comprises 13 residues. Germline-derived CDR1 and CDR2 are MNHNY and SVGAGI (reference sequence). CDR3 coding DNA: TGTGCCAGCAGTCCTTCCCCGGGAACTGAAGCTTTCTTT. This codes for CASSPSPGTEAFF.

This chain uses TRBV6-1 with TRBJ2-3; possible D gene TRBD2, 5 bases. Germline CDR1 MNHNS, CDR2 SASEGT. The CDR3 is 15 amino acids. Trimming removed 2 bases from V and 3 bases from J, with 12 bases in between. CDR3 region: CASSELGSSTDTQYF. The CDR3 nucleotides read TGTGCCAGCAGTGAATTAGGGAGTTCTACAGATACGCAGTATTTT.

The chain carries TRBV7-2 and TRBJ1-3; D call uncertain. V was cut by 4 bases and J by 0 bases, with 4 bases left in between. The CDR3 has 13 amino acids. CDR1 is SGHTA, CDR2 FQGNSA, per germline. CDR3 nucleotide sequence: TGTGCCAGCAGCTGGCTCTCTGGAAACACCATATATTTT. This sequence encodes CASSWLSGNTIYF.

The CDR3 sequence is CASSVVGGSGNTIYF. The CDR3 DNA reads as TGTGCCAGCAGCGTAGTCGGAGGTTCTGGAAACACCATATATTTT. This chain uses TRBV9 with TRBJ1-3; D uncertain. Trimming removed 0 bases at V and 1 base at J, with 8 bases between. Germline assignment: CDR1 SGDLS and CDR2 YYNGEE. This CDR3 has 15 amino acids.

The chain combines TRBV11-1 with TRBJ1-6; possibly TRBD1 for D (6 bases). CDR1 is SGHAT and CDR2 is FQDESV in the germline V gene (reference sequence). The CDR3 loop spans 14 amino acids. V lost 2 bases, J lost 7 bases, and 9 bases lay in between. The CDR3 region is CASSLQGGNSPLHF. The CDR3 coding sequence is TGTGCCAGCAGCTTACAAGGGGGAAATTCACCCCTCCACTTT. The variable domain in full, completed from reference TRBV11-1 and TRBJ1-6, reads EAEVAQSPRYKITEKSQAVAFWCDPISGHATLYWYRQILGQGPELLVQFQDESVVDDSQLPKDRFSAERLKGVDSTLKIQPAELGDSAMYLCASSLQGGNSPLHFGNGTRLTVT.

The J gene is TRBJ2-2, the V gene TRBV2; no firm D call. V was pared by 1 base and J by 1 base, with 7 bases between. CDR1 and CDR2 from the germline V gene are SNHLY and FYNNEI. The CDR3 has 15 amino acids. CDR3 DNA: TGTGCCAGCAGTGAAGACTCCGGGAACACCGGGGAGCTGTTTTTT. Its translation: CASSEDSGNTGELFF. The full variable domain, rest sourced from reference TRBV2 and TRBJ2-2, is EPEVTQTPSHQVTQMGQEVILRCVPISNHLYFYWYRQILGQKVEFLVSFYNNEISEKSEIFDDQFSVERPDGSNFTLKIRSTKLEDSAMYFCASSEDSGNTGELFFGEGSRLTVL.

This chain links TRBV6-2 or TRBV6-3 with TRBJ2-4, with D possibly TRBD1 on 6 matching bases. The CDR3 extends over 18 amino acids. Germline CDR1 reads MNHEY; CDR2 reads SVGEGT. The V end lost 2 bases, the J end lost 0 bases, and 17 bases lay between the germline ends. The CDR3 sequence is CASSYNGLGTIAKNIQYF. The CDR3 coding sequence is TGTGCCAGCAGTTACAACGGACTTGGGACAATAGCCAAAAACATTCAGTACTTC.

The chain carries TRBV5-6 and TRBJ2-7; TRBD2 agrees at 7 bases. Germline assignment: CDR1 SGHDT and CDR2 YYEEEE. J lost 6 bases, V lost 4 bases, and 4 bases had no gene match. CDR3 size: 12 residues. CDR3 residues: CASSSGTLEQYF. CDR3 DNA sequence: TGTGCCAGCAGCAGCGGGACGCTCGAGCAGTACTTC.

The rearrangement joins TRBV2 to TRBJ2-1, with 10 bases identical to TRBD2. Germline V gives CDR1 SNHLY, CDR2 FYNNEI. V shed 10 bases and J 10 bases; nucleotides not matched to a gene: 16. This CDR3 has 15 amino acids. The CDR3 here is CAMGSGGAAVGEQFF. CDR3 sequence (DNA): TGTGCCATGGGGAGCGGGGGGGCCGCTGTTGGGGAGCAGTTCTTC.

The DNA of the CDR3 is TGTGCCAGCAGTTCTCCGGGGGAGGTAAAACTGTTTTTT. This translates into CASSSPGEVKLFF. This chain links TRBV6-5 with TRBJ1-4, with a tentative D call TRBD1 (5 bases). The CDR3 is 13 residues long. V gave up 4 bases and J gave up 10 bases, with 13 bases separating them. CDR1 is MNHEY, CDR2 SVGAGI, per germline.

This sequence joins TRBV14 and TRBJ2-3; no reliable D call. V dropped 3 bases and J dropped 0 bases, with 4 bases sitting between them. The germline V gene encodes CDR1 SGHDN and CDR2 FVKESK. CDR3 length: 13 amino acids. The DNA for the CDR3 is TGTGCCAGCAGCCACGTCAGCACAGATACGCAGTATTTT. This gives the protein CASSHVSTDTQYF.

The V and J genes are TRBV7-8 and TRBJ1-2; no reliable D call. Germline values: CDR1 SGHVS, CDR2 FQNEAQ. CDR3 length equals 13 residues. The V end was cut by 4 bases, the J end by 7 bases, with 13 bases between. CDR3 loop: CASSSFQAGGYTF. CDR3 DNA: TGTGCCAGCAGCTCTTTTCAGGCCGGTGGCTACACCTTC. Full variable domain (rest looked up from reference TRBV7-8 and TRBJ1-2): GAGVSQSPRYKVAKRGQDVALRCDPISGHVSLFWYQQALGQGPEFLTYFQNEAQLDKSGLPSDRFFAERPEGSVSTLKIQRTQQEDSAVYLCASSSFQAGGYTFGSGTRLTVV.

The sample holds one count of this clone. This chain joins TRBV29-1 and TRBJ2-3; 7 bases are a match to TRBD2. The CDR3 runs 14 residues. Germline lookup yields CDR1 SQVTM and CDR2 ANQGSEA. The trim removed 7 bases at V and 2 bases at J, leaving 9 bases unmatched. CDR3 amino acids: CSGQYSGATDTQYF. CDR3 DNA sequence: TGCAGCGGGCAATACAGCGGGGCCACAGATACGCAGTATTTT.

The chain employs TRBV4-3 and TRBJ2-7; the match to TRBD2 covers 8 bases. CDR1 is LGHNA and CDR2 is YSLEER in the germline V gene. This CDR3 has 15 residues. After removal of 0 bases from V and 4 bases from J, the junction contained 5 bases not matched to a gene. The CDR3 loop is CASSQDLPGGYEQYF. The CDR3 coding sequence is TGCGCCAGCAGCCAAGACCTCCCGGGGGGGTACGAGCAGTACTTC.

The chain combines TRBV7-9 with TRBJ2-2, with D maybe TRBD2 (7 bases). Trimming shortened V by 5 bases and J by 1 base, and 17 bases separated the two germline ends. Germline assignment: CDR1 SEHNR and CDR2 FQNEAQ (reference sequence). CDR3 length equals 17 residues. CDR3 protein: CASSPRGAERNTGELFF. In DNA, the CDR3 is TGTGCCAGCAGCCCCCGGGGGGCCGAACGGAACACCGGGGAGCTGTTTTTT.

The chain has TRBV10-1 and TRBJ2-3; tentatively, D is TRBD2 (6 bases). Trimming cost V 8 bases and J 10 bases, with 16 bases left between them. CDR1 is WNHNN, CDR2 SYGVQD, per germline (reference sequence). This CDR3 has 12 amino acids. The CDR3 sequence is CASPEEGVSQYF. The CDR3 DNA is TGCGCCAGCCCCGAGGAGGGAGTTTCGCAGTATTTT.

V is TRBV11-2 and J is TRBJ1-2; unclear D gene. Per the germline V gene, CDR1 is SGHAT and CDR2 is FQNNGV. V lost 4 bases to trimming and J lost 4 bases, with 10 bases between them. CDR3 length equals 13 residues. The CDR3 reads CASSYTEFYGYTF. Written as DNA, the CDR3 is TGTGCCAGCAGCTATACAGAGTTCTATGGCTACACCTTC.

The V and J genes are TRBV11-3 and TRBJ1-1, with D hard to call. Germline V lookup: CDR1 SGHNT, CDR2 YENEEA. Trimming took off 2 bases at V and 3 bases at J, with 7 bases between the two ends. This CDR3 has 13 residues. CDR3 in amino acids: CASSLQDYTEAFF. Here the CDR3 DNA reads TGTGCCAGCAGCTTACAGGATTACACTGAAGCTTTCTTT.

The genes are TRBV5-4 and TRBJ1-2, with a possible D match to TRBD1 (6 bases). The germline CDR1 and CDR2 sequences are SGHNT and YYREEE (reference sequence). This CDR3 region has 15 residues. Trimming cost V 5 bases and J 4 bases, with 18 bases left between them. In nucleotides, the CDR3 is TGTGCCAGCAGAGCCGCAGGGGTCCCCCTCTATGGCTACACCTTC. This gives the protein CASRAAGVPLYGYTF.

The gene calls are TRBV5-5 and TRBJ1-1; TRBD1 agrees at 7 bases. The CDR3 runs to 13 residues. Germline CDR1 is SGHKS and CDR2 is YYEKEE (reference sequence). Losses at the gene ends were 4 bases for V and 9 bases for J; bases not matched to a gene: 9. The CDR3 bases are TGTGCCAGCAGCAGGACTGACAGGGTAAAAGCTTTCTTT. It translates to CASSRTDRVKAFF.

As to this clone: The same CDR3 arises from other DNA sequences in this sample as well. The chain links TRBV6-5 to TRBJ1-5, with TRBD1 identical over 11 bases. The CDR3 covers 14 residues. V gave up 4 bases and J gave up 5 bases; unmatched junction bases: 1. Germline-derived CDR1 and CDR2 are MNHEY and SVGAGI. The CDR3 DNA reads as TGTGCCAGCAGTTGGACAGGGGGCGATCAGCCCCAGCATTTT. Residues: CASSWTGGDQPQHF.